Below are 2 T cell receptor beta chains sequenced from a single sample in a study of cytomegalovirus exposure and HLA in healthy donors (dated 2017 in TCRdb). Preparation of the library involved the immunoSEQ multiplex PCR assay. The multiplex PCR relied on a mix of 60 forward primers for TCR Vbeta segments and 13 reverse primers for TCR Jbeta segments. Not all clones reach the TCRdb copy of this immuneACCESS table, which keeps in-frame sequences only. Checked studies attribute under half of the gap to unresolved V genes and leave the rest unexplained. The sample table holds 120,000 to 150,000 clones, of which around 10% were seen once. The ten largest clonotypes hold 1.5% to 2% of the sample. The sequenced material came from PBMCs. These receptors all come from a male donor in good health and CMV-seronegative.

This clone was counted only a few times. The chain employs TRBV7-9 and TRBJ2-1, with TRBD2 identical over 10 bases. With 6 bases clipped from V and 2 bases from J, the junction kept 4 bases outside the gene matches. The CDR3 covers 15 residues. The V gene's germline CDR1 is SEHNR and CDR2 FQNEAQ (reference sequence). The CDR3 loop reads CASRPSGGAYNEQFF. For the CDR3, the DNA is TGTGCCAGCAGACCAAGCGGGGGGGCCTACAATGAGCAGTTCTTC.

The gene calls are TRBV7-9 and TRBJ2-7; D may be TRBD2 (6 bases). This CDR3 comprises 15 residues. CDR1 and CDR2 (germline): SEHNR, FQNEAQ (reference sequence). Trimming took 3 bases from V and 0 from J, leaving 12 bases between them. The CDR3 DNA reads TGTGCCAGCAGCTTGGGGGACTTGATCTCCTACGAGCAGTACTTC. It yields the protein CASSLGDLISYEQYF. Together with reference TRBV7-9 and TRBJ2-7, the CDR3 gives the full variable domain: DTGVSQNPRHKITKRGQNVTFRCDPISEHNRLYWYRQTLGQGPEFLTYFQNEAQLEKSRLLSDRFSAERPKGSFSTLEIQRTEQGDSAMYLCASSLGDLISYEQYFGPGTRLTVT.